The 25 T cell receptor beta chains below all came from one sample that was sequenced in a study of blood T cell repertoires in COVID-19 (dated by TCRdb to about 2020). The library was prepared using the immunoSEQ multiplex PCR assay. Imported from immuneACCESS, the table was reduced by TCRdb to in-frame sequences with V and J called. These copies leave out some clones; in studies compared against another copy, an unresolved V gene accounts for under half, and the cause of the remainder is not known. Present in this sample are over 65,000 clones, more than 80% of which were seen just once. Clones ranked in the top ten supply over 7.5% of the sample. Sequencing was carried out using peripheral blood. The receptor set was obtained from a man aged 25 to 40 with acute or convalescent COVID-19.

The J gene is TRBJ2-2, the V gene TRBV6-5; 7 bases map to TRBD2. V was pared by 8 bases and J by 6 bases, with 6 bases of the junction left unmatched. Germline CDR1 is MNHEY and CDR2 is SVGAGI. The CDR3 length is 13 residues. The chain's CDR3 is CASGREGAGELFF. The CDR3 DNA follows: TGTGCCAGCGGAAGGGAGGGAGCCGGGGAGCTGTTTTTT.

This chain links TRBV19 with TRBJ1-5; D perhaps matches TRBD1 (5 bases). The germline gives CDR1 LNHDA, CDR2 SQIVND (reference sequence). CDR3 size: 14 residues. Deletions cut 5 bases from V and 6 bases from J, with 14 bases between. The CDR3 DNA reads as TGTGCCAGTAGTTTAGCAGGGATGGCTCAGCCCCAGCATTTT. This encodes CASSLAGMAQPQHF.

The V gene is TRBV29-1, the J gene TRBJ2-2, with no clear D. V gave up 7 bases and J gave up 2 bases, with 8 bases separating them. Germline V gene lookup returns CDR1 SQVTM and CDR2 ANQGSEA. The CDR3 extends over 12 amino acids. The CDR3 DNA follows: TGCAGCGCACACAGTAACACCGGGGAGCTGTTTTTT. It yields the protein CSAHSNTGELFF.

The chain has TRBV4-3 and TRBJ2-1, with TRBD1 identical over 10 bases. The CDR3 has 15 amino acids. Germline CDR1 and CDR2: LGHNA and YSLEER. J lost 4 bases, V lost 4 bases, and 4 bases had no gene match. Here the CDR3 DNA reads TGCGCCAGCAGCCCACGGGACAGGGGATACAATGAGCAGTTCTTC. The encoded protein is CASSPRDRGYNEQFF.

V and J are TRBV7-9 and TRBJ1-4; D remains unclear. Germline V gene lookup returns CDR1 SEHNR and CDR2 FQNEAQ (reference sequence). The CDR3 covers 17 residues. V gave up 5 bases and J gave up 0 bases, with 16 bases separating them. DNA of the CDR3: TGTGCCAGCAGCATCCTTCTCCAGAACGCAACTAATGAAAAACTGTTTTTT. Translated: CASSILLQNATNEKLFF.

The chain employs TRBV4-1 and TRBJ2-1; 7 nucleotides agree with TRBD2. The V gene end was trimmed by 1 base and the J gene end by 0 bases; junction bases not matched to a gene: 9. This CDR3 has 18 residues. Germline V gene lookup returns CDR1 MGHRA and CDR2 YSYEKL. This CDR3 is CASSQGEGGRDSYNEQFF. The CDR3 bases are TGCGCCAGCAGCCAAGGAGAGGGCGGGAGAGACTCCTACAATGAGCAGTTCTTC.

The V call is TRBV11-2, the J call TRBJ1-6; a weak D match, TRBD1 (5 bases). V lost 3 bases and J lost 10, with 10 bases in between. Germline CDR1 SGHAT, CDR2 FQNNGV. The CDR3 is made up of 13 amino acids. The CDR3 protein is CASSLEGQSPLHF. DNA for the CDR3: TGTGCCAGCAGCTTGGAGGGGCAATCACCCCTCCACTTT.

Details on this clone: Because the CDR3's place on the DNA is in doubt, the DNA is left out and the CDR3 is given as listed by TCRdb. The chain is built from TRBV21-1 and TRBJ1-1. TRBV21-1 is a listed pseudogene. The CDR3 numbers 14 amino acids, ends counted. CDR3 sequence reads: CASSKFGGGTEAFF.

The chain combines TRBV9 with TRBJ2-2; a possible D gene is TRBD1 (7 bases). Germline V gene sequence: CDR1 SGDLS, CDR2 YYNGEE. The V end lost 6 bases, the J end lost 7 bases, and 19 bases lay between the germline ends. CDR3 length equals 15 residues. The DNA of the CDR3 is TGTGCCAGCACCCCAGGAGGGGGCAGGGGCGGGGAGCTGTTTTTT. Translation gives CASTPGGGRGGELFF.

This clone came up once. The V gene is TRBV3-1 (or the pseudogene TRBV3-2), the J gene TRBJ2-7, with D possibly TRBD1 on 5 matching bases. The CDR3 has 14 residues. Germline assignment: CDR1 LGHDT and CDR2 YNNKEL (reference sequence). With 0 bases removed from V and 4 bases from J, the gap between germline ends came to 10 bases. In nucleotides, the CDR3 is TGTGCCAGCAGCCAAGACAGGGTGGGTTACGAGCAGTACTTC. As protein: CASSQDRVGYEQYF.

This clone turned up a few times. The chain joins TRBV28 to TRBJ2-7; D unclear. Germline loops: CDR1 MDHEN, CDR2 SYDVKM. This CDR3 is built from 12 residues. Deletions cut 4 bases from V and 0 bases from J, with 4 bases between. DNA of the CDR3: TGTGCCAGCAGTTCCCTCTCCTACGAGCAGTACTTC. Encoded protein: CASSSLSYEQYF.

This clone has a handful of counts. The chain links TRBV6-4 to TRBJ1-6, with D perhaps TRBD1 (6 bases). The CDR3 length is 15 residues. The germline V gene has CDR1 MRHNA and CDR2 SNTAGT. Between the trimmed V and J ends, which lost 4 bases and 9 bases, there was a span of 16 bases. This CDR3 reads CASSADFRGISPLHF. For the CDR3, the DNA is TGTGCCAGCAGTGCGGACTTCAGGGGAATTTCACCCCTCCACTTT.

The V and J genes are TRBV5-4 and TRBJ2-1; 7 bases are shared with TRBD2. Trimming at V came to 2 bases and at J to 6 bases, leaving 8 bases not matched to a gene. The V gene's germline CDR1 is SGHNT and CDR2 YYREEE (reference sequence). The CDR3 has 15 residues. CDR3 sequence reads: CASSFVGGRGNEQFF. In DNA, the CDR3 is TGTGCCAGCAGCTTTGTGGGAGGGCGGGGCAATGAGCAGTTCTTC.

This chain connects TRBV18 to TRBJ2-6; D is unclear. The V end lost 6 bases, the J end lost 0 bases, and 3 bases lay between the germline ends. CDR1 and CDR2 (germline): KGHSH, LQKENI. CDR3 size: 13 residues. CDR3 bases: TGTGCCAGCTCCTCCTCTGGGGCCAACGTCCTGACTTTC. It is translated as CASSSSGANVLTF.

The CDR3 protein is CASSYSGVSGSGEQYF. The CDR3 bases are TGTGCCAGCAGTTACTCGGGGGTTAGCGGGAGCGGCGAGCAGTACTTC. This chain links TRBV6-5 with TRBJ2-7; 9 bases agree with TRBD2. From germline, CDR1 is MNHEY and CDR2 SVGAGI. This CDR3 region has 16 residues. J gave up 6 bases and V 0 bases, and 9 bases lay outside the gene matches.

This rearrangement joins TRBV10-3 to TRBJ2-7; 11 bases agree with TRBD1. V lost 6 bases to trimming and J lost 3 bases; unmatched junction nucleotides: 4. From germline, CDR1 is ENHRY and CDR2 SYGVKD. The CDR3 is made up of 14 amino acids. In DNA form, the CDR3 reads TGTGCCATCAGCGGGACAGGGGGTTACTACGAGCAGTACTTC. It specifies CAISGTGGYYEQYF.

The V and J genes are TRBV5-1 and TRBJ2-3; 8 positions agree with TRBD2. CDR3 length: 16 residues. CDR1 SGHRS and CDR2 YFSETQ come from the germline V gene. V lost 4 bases and J lost 2; bases outside the gene matches: 9. The CDR3 coding sequence is TGCGCCAGCAGCGGTAGGGTTAGCGGGATCACAGATACGCAGTATTTT. This gives the protein CASSGRVSGITDTQYF. The whole variable domain, remainder taken from reference TRBV5-1 and TRBJ2-3, is KAGVTQTPRYLIKTRGQQVTLSCSPISGHRSVSWYQQTPGQGLQFLFEYFSETQRNKGNFPGRFSGRQFSNSRSEMNVSTLELGDSALYLCASSGRVSGITDTQYFGPGTRLTVL.

The chain uses TRBV28 and TRBJ2-5; 8 bases match TRBD2. CDR1 is MDHEN and CDR2 is SYDVKM in the germline V gene. The ends lost 5 bases at V and 3 bases at J; junction bases unmatched: 8. CDR3 length: 15 residues. CDR3 sequence: CASSPRGLVEETQYF. The CDR3 bases are TGTGCCAGCAGTCCAAGGGGACTAGTCGAAGAGACCCAGTACTTC.

The gene calls are TRBV6-5 and TRBJ1-5; D is unclear. This CDR3 has 13 amino acids. Trimming cost V 7 bases and J 3 bases, with 10 bases left between them. Germline assignment: CDR1 MNHEY and CDR2 SVGAGI. CDR3 in DNA: TGTGCCAGCACCAACAGCCCCAATCAGCCCCAGCATTTT. Translated, it gives CASTNSPNQPQHF.

The rearrangement uses TRBV19 and TRBJ2-1; perhaps TRBD2 as D (5 bases). The CDR3 spans 13 residues. Germline V lookup: CDR1 LNHDA, CDR2 SQIVND (reference sequence). Trimming removed 3 bases from V and 8 bases from J, with 11 bases in between. CDR3 DNA: TGTGCCAGTAGTATGAGCCGGGGATATGAGCAGTTCTTC. It encodes CASSMSRGYEQFF.

V and J are TRBV2 and TRBJ2-3; 8 positions match TRBD2. The CDR3 sequence is 17 residues long. In germline, CDR1 is SNHLY, CDR2 FYNNEI. After removal of 6 bases from V and 2 bases from J, the junction contained 13 bases not matched to a gene. The CDR3 sequence is CASRKYVTSGNTDTQYF. CDR3 DNA sequence: TGTGCCAGCAGAAAATACGTTACTAGCGGCAACACAGATACGCAGTATTTT.

The V and J genes are TRBV7-9 and TRBJ1-2, with D possibly being TRBD1 (5 bases). V lost 0 bases, J lost 7 bases, and 18 bases lay in between. The germline V gene has CDR1 SEHNR and CDR2 FQNEAQ (reference sequence). The CDR3 sequence is 16 residues long. The CDR3 bases are TGTGCCAGCAGCTTAGCTGGGAGGATTGGGACCGGTGGCTACACCTTC. Protein: CASSLAGRIGTGGYTF. Drawing the rest from reference TRBV7-9 and TRBJ1-2, the complete variable domain is DTGVSQNPRHKITKRGQNVTFRCDPISEHNRLYWYRQTLGQGPEFLTYFQNEAQLEKSRLLSDRFSAERPKGSFSTLEIQRTEQGDSAMYLCASSLAGRIGTGGYTFGSGTRLTVV.

The V gene is TRBV7-3, the J gene TRBJ2-1; TRBD1 matches 12 bases. The ends lost 3 bases at V and 6 bases at J; junction bases unmatched: 3. The CDR3 runs 15 residues. The V gene's germline CDR1 is SGHTA and CDR2 FQGTGA. CDR3 DNA sequence: TGTGCCAGCAGCTTGGGGACAGGGGGCTTCAATGAGCAGTTCTTC. Encoded protein: CASSLGTGGFNEQFF.

This clone was seen just once. The chain uses TRBV4-2 and TRBJ1-2, with a tentative D call TRBD1 (5 bases). Trimming left V 1 base short and J 4 bases short, with 10 bases between. The CDR3 totals 14 residues. Germline V lookup: CDR1 LGHNA, CDR2 YNFKEQ. The CDR3 coding sequence is TGTGCCAGCAGCCAAGGGGGGGAAGGCTATGGCTACACCTTC. Amino acids: CASSQGGEGYGYTF.

The chain links TRBV2 to TRBJ2-3, with D hard to call. CDR1 is SNHLY, CDR2 FYNNEI, per germline. V was trimmed by 3 bases and J by 2 bases, leaving 6 bases between them. The CDR3 runs 13 residues. CDR3 nucleotide sequence: TGTGCCAGCAGTGATACAGTCACAGATACGCAGTATTTT. This gives the protein CASSDTVTDTQYF.